This entry lists 29 T cell receptor beta chains sequenced from one sample in a study of T-cell memory formation after mild COVID-19. One entry per CDR3 protein, called by TCRdb with MiXCR from the 5' RACE reads. The sample holds hundreds of thousands of distinct CDR3 sequences, less than 25% seen once. The sequenced material came from PBMCs or a T cell subset sorted from them (not recorded which). These receptor sequences come from an adult woman who had mild COVID-19 (a few samples of this study predate the infection). Cell type and time point are not known.

This clonotype was seen a handful of times. The chain employs TRBV7-3 and TRBJ2-1; 14 nucleotides align to TRBD2. V was pared by 5 bases and J by 8 bases, with 5 bases of the junction left unmatched. The germline V gene encodes CDR1 SGHTA and CDR2 FQGTGA. The CDR3 sequence is 15 residues long. The CDR3 loop reads CASSTTSGGADEQFF. The CDR3 nucleotides read TGTGCCAGCAGCACGACTAGCGGGGGGGCTGATGAGCAGTTCTTC.

This clonotype was recorded many times. The V call is TRBV4-2, the J call TRBJ2-7; TRBD2 matches 8 bases. Germline trimming cut 1 base from V and 0 bases from J; bases unmatched to any gene: 5. Germline V gene data show CDR1 as LGHNA and CDR2 as YNFKEQ. The CDR3 totals 16 residues. The CDR3 DNA is TGTGCCAGCAGCCAAGTAGGAACTAGCGGCTCCTACGAGCAGTACTTC. It yields the protein CASSQVGTSGSYEQYF.

This clonotype appeared a few times. The rearrangement joins TRBV9 to TRBJ2-7, with 8 nucleotides matching TRBD2. From germline, CDR1 is SGDLS and CDR2 YYNGEE. After removal of 4 bases from V and 5 bases from J, the junction contained 11 bases not matched to a gene. The CDR3 runs 15 residues. CDR3 DNA sequence: TGTGCCAGCAGCTCCCACTCAGCGGGAGTTGACGAGCAGTACTTC. This encodes CASSSHSAGVDEQYF.

This clonotype was seen a few times. Its ends do not fully match the called genes, so a read error is possible. The chain links TRBV6-1 to TRBJ2-5; D is possibly TRBD1 or TRBD2 (6 bases each). The CDR3 contains 13 residues. Germline CDR1 MNHNS, CDR2 SASEGT. The CDR3 DNA sequence: TGTGCCACCGCCCGAGGGGGGCAAGGGACCCAGTACTTC. This gives the protein CATARGGQGTQYF.

This clonotype was detected a few times. CDR3 residues: CATSDVDRGPWGTQYF. Here the CDR3 DNA reads TGTGCCACCAGTGATGTCGACAGGGGCCCATGGGGTACGCAGTATTTT. This chain joins TRBV24-1 and TRBJ2-3; 8 bases match TRBD1. Losses at the gene ends were 3 bases for V and 8 bases for J; bases not matched to a gene: 12. The CDR3 totals 16 residues. The germline V gene encodes CDR1 KGHDR and CDR2 SFDVKD.

Many counts were recorded for this clonotype. V and J are TRBV5-1 and TRBJ1-5, with a tentative D call TRBD1 (6 bases). Germline CDR1 reads SGHRS; CDR2 reads YFSETQ. V lost 0 bases and J lost 5, with 12 bases in between. This CDR3 region has 15 residues. CDR3 nucleotides: TGCGCCAGCAGCTTGGAAGGGTGGGGGCATCAGCCCCAGCATTTT. Its protein product is CASSLEGWGHQPQHF.

The chain recombines TRBV20-1 with TRBJ2-5, with 10 bases identical to TRBD2. The CDR3 length is 15 residues. CDR1 is DFQATT, CDR2 SNEGSKA, per germline (reference sequence). V shed 1 base, J shed 3 bases, and the junction held 5 bases outside the gene matches. CDR3: CSARALSGGEETQYF. The CDR3 DNA follows: TGCAGTGCTAGAGCCCTGAGCGGGGGGGAAGAGACCCAGTACTTC.

The V call is TRBV11-3, the J call TRBJ2-2; the D gene could be TRBD1 or TRBD2 (5 bases each). There are 15 residues in the CDR3. V dropped 5 bases and J dropped 5 bases, with 15 bases sitting between them. Germline CDR1 is SGHNT and CDR2 is YENEEA. CDR3 residues: CASSQYGAGTGELFF. The CDR3 coding sequence is TGTGCCAGCAGCCAATACGGGGCCGGGACCGGGGAGCTGTTTTTT.

The J gene is TRBJ2-1, the V gene TRBV3-1; TRBD2 agrees at 13 bases. V was clipped by 4 bases and J by 8 bases; unmatched bases: 5. The CDR3 extends over 15 amino acids. CDR1 is LGHDT, CDR2 YNNKEL, per germline (reference sequence). In nucleotides, the CDR3 is TGTGCCAGCAGCCTTCGACTAGCGGGGGGATATGAGCAGTTCTTC. This gives the protein CASSLRLAGGYEQFF.

V and J are TRBV9 and TRBJ1-2; 9 nucleotides line up with TRBD1. Per the germline V gene, CDR1 is SGDLS and CDR2 is YYNGEE. Trimming removed 3 bases from V and 4 bases from J; junction bases left unmatched: 10. The CDR3 consists of 16 residues. CDR3 loop: CASSASPGQGFYGYTF. As DNA, the CDR3 is TGTGCCAGCAGCGCGTCACCGGGACAGGGATTCTATGGCTACACCTTC.

This clonotype was seen a few times. This chain links TRBV12-3 or TRBV12-4 with TRBJ2-7; a weak D match, TRBD1 (6 bases). V was pared by 3 bases and J by 7 bases, with 13 bases between. The CDR3 runs to 13 residues. Written as DNA, the CDR3 is TGTGCCAGCAGTTTTTTGGGGGCCGGGGAGCAGTACTTC. It translates to CASSFLGAGEQYF.

This clonotype has at least ten counts. This chain joins TRBV9 and TRBJ2-7; the D is unclear. Germline V lookup: CDR1 SGDLS, CDR2 YYNGEE. The length of the CDR3 is 13 residues. V was trimmed by 4 bases and J by 1 base, leaving 9 bases between them. The CDR3 loop reads CASSTDPSYEQYF. In nucleotides, the CDR3 is TGTGCCAGCAGCACAGACCCATCCTACGAGCAGTACTTC.

This clonotype was observed a handful of times. The J gene is TRBJ1-1, the V gene TRBV7-9; D is ambiguous. This CDR3 comprises 12 residues. Per the germline V gene, CDR1 is SEHNR and CDR2 is FQNEAQ (reference sequence). Trimming left V 4 bases short and J 6 bases short, with 9 bases between. The CDR3: CASSSNSAEAFF. CDR3 DNA: TGTGCCAGCAGCTCTAACTCGGCTGAAGCTTTCTTT.

The chain employs TRBV5-1 and TRBJ2-3, with D unclear. Trimming pared 0 bases from V and 4 bases from J, leaving 12 bases between. The CDR3 spans 15 residues. The germline CDR1 and CDR2 sequences are SGHRS and YFSETQ. In DNA, the CDR3 is TGCGCCAGCAGCTTGGGTCAGGTCAGCGCAGATACGCAGTATTTT. This encodes CASSLGQVSADTQYF.

The chain uses TRBV6-6 and TRBJ1-1, with D hard to call. The CDR3 sequence is 13 residues long. V was pared by 6 bases and J by 1 base, with 9 bases between. Germline CDR1 is MNHNY and CDR2 is SVGAGI (reference sequence). CDR3 nucleotide sequence: TGTGCCAGCAGATCGGACGGGAACACTGAAGCTTTCTTT. It translates to CASRSDGNTEAFF.

This clonotype was seen a few times. The chain links TRBV20-1 to TRBJ1-2; tentative D call: TRBD1 (6 bases). Germline CDR1 reads DFQATT; CDR2 reads SNEGSKA (reference sequence). The CDR3 has 12 amino acids. V lost 6 bases and J lost 6, with 14 bases in between. The CDR3 DNA follows: TGCAGTGCCCGGGGTAGACAGGATGGCTACACCTTC. Encoded protein: CSARGRQDGYTF.

This clonotype was detected many times. The chain links TRBV7-2 to TRBJ2-7, with TRBD2 as a possible D gene (6 bases). The ends were cut back, 3 bases at V and 5 bases at J, with 17 bases in the middle. The CDR3 contains 15 residues. From germline, CDR1 is SGHTA and CDR2 FQGNSA. The CDR3 protein is CASSLGVLAGDEQYF. In DNA form, the CDR3 reads TGTGCCAGCAGCTTGGGTGTACTAGCTGGGGACGAGCAGTACTTC.

This clonotype was observed many times. The chain recombines TRBV27 with TRBJ1-1; D gene uncertain. CDR1 is MNHEY and CDR2 is SMNVEV in the germline V gene (reference sequence). This CDR3 contains 14 residues. Trimming stripped 4 bases from V and 0 bases from J, with 9 bases between. CDR3 residues: CASSSWGMNTEAFF. The DNA of the CDR3 is TGTGCCAGCAGTTCGTGGGGAATGAACACTGAAGCTTTCTTT.

This clonotype has a handful of counts. The chain couples TRBV20-1 to TRBJ2-7, with TRBD1 as a possible D gene (6 bases). V lost 6 bases, J lost 6 bases, and 18 bases lay in between. Germline V gene lookup returns CDR1 DFQATT and CDR2 SNEGSKA (reference sequence). This CDR3 is built from 13 residues. The CDR3 protein is CSAPLSSRGEQYF. CDR3 DNA sequence: TGCAGTGCCCCGTTAAGCTCCAGGGGCGAGCAGTACTTC.

This clonotype occurred a few times. V usage is TRBV19 and J usage is TRBJ2-5, with 7 bases aligning to TRBD2. The CDR3 spans 15 residues. V lost 6 bases and J lost 5; bases outside the gene matches: 12. Germline loops: CDR1 LNHDA, CDR2 SQIVND (reference sequence). The DNA for the CDR3 is TGTGCCAGTAGCATGCGAAGGACTAGTGAGGAGACCCAGTACTTC. It yields the protein CASSMRRTSEETQYF.

The chain links TRBV20-1 to TRBJ1-1; possible D gene TRBD1, 5 bases. V was shortened by 6 bases and J by 7 bases, with 12 bases between the two germline ends. The CDR3 is made up of 11 amino acids. Germline CDR1 reads DFQATT; CDR2 reads SNEGSKA (reference sequence). The CDR3 is CSASPGVEAFF. CDR3 nucleotide sequence: TGCAGTGCATCCCCGGGGGTTGAAGCTTTCTTT.

V is TRBV5-1 and J is TRBJ2-3, with 8 nucleotides matching TRBD1. CDR1 SGHRS and CDR2 YFSETQ come from the germline V gene. This CDR3 has 16 residues. The V segment lost 5 bases and the J segment 0 bases; nucleotides outside the gene matches: 8. In DNA form, the CDR3 reads TGCGCCAGCAGTTGGACAGGGTCCCTTAGCACAGATACGCAGTATTTT. Translated: CASSWTGSLSTDTQYF.

As to this clonotype: An end of the junction differs from the germline gene, which may be a read error. This sequence joins TRBV20-1 and TRBJ1-5; weak D call: TRBD1 (6 bases). Germline V gene lookup returns CDR1 DFQATT and CDR2 SNEGSKA (reference sequence). The CDR3 runs 13 residues. The CDR3 coding sequence is TGCAGTGCGTACAGGGTTAGCGATCAGCCCCAGCATTTT. Amino acids: CSAYRVSDQPQHF.

V and J are TRBV9 and TRBJ1-2, with a weak D call TRBD1 (5 bases). CDR1 is SGDLS, CDR2 YYNGEE, per germline. CDR3 size: 16 residues. Trimming removed 0 bases from V and 3 bases from J, with 15 bases in between. The CDR3 sequence is CASSVGAGTEYYGYTF. The CDR3 region has the DNA TGTGCCAGCAGCGTAGGGGCCGGGACGGAGTACTATGGCTACACCTTC. The full variable domain, its missing parts supplied by reference TRBV9 and TRBJ1-2, is DSGVTQTPKHLITATGQRVTLRCSPRSGDLSVYWYQQSLDQGLQFLIQYYNGEERAKGNILERFSAQQFPDLHSELNLSSLELGDSALYFCASSVGAGTEYYGYTFGSGTRLTVV.

The genes are TRBV12-3 or TRBV12-4 and TRBJ2-7, with 12 bases fitting TRBD2. This CDR3 is built from 15 residues. Losses at the gene ends were 4 bases for V and 2 bases for J; bases not matched to a gene: 3. As DNA, the CDR3 is TGTGCCAGCAGTTCCCTAGCGGGAGGGGCCTACGAGCAGTACTTC. This codes for CASSSLAGGAYEQYF.

In its sample, this clonotype was seen a few times. V and J are TRBV9 and TRBJ2-3, with 12 bases that match TRBD2. This CDR3 contains 15 residues. Germline lookup yields CDR1 SGDLS and CDR2 YYNGEE. V shed 4 bases, J shed 5 bases, and the junction held 5 bases outside the gene matches. The CDR3 DNA is TGTGCCAGCAGCAAGGGGGGACTAGCGGGAGATACGCAGTATTTT. This translates into CASSKGGLAGDTQYF.

The V call is TRBV21-1, the J call TRBJ2-7. TRBV21-1 constitutes a pseudogene. The CDR3 is made up of 15 amino acids. The CDR3 loop is CASSTGLASSYEQYF. The CDR3 bases are TGTGCCAGCAGCACCGGACTAGCGAGCTCCTACGAGCAGTACTTC.

CDR3 region: CASSLAVRSDNEQFF. CDR3 nucleotides: TGTGCCAGCAGCTTAGCGGTACGATCCGACAATGAGCAGTTCTTC. This chain connects TRBV7-6 to TRBJ2-1, with D unresolved. The CDR3 extends over 15 amino acids. Per the germline V gene, CDR1 is SGHVS and CDR2 is FNYEAQ. V lost 0 bases, J lost 5 bases, and 11 bases lay in between.

This clonotype was recorded a few times. The rearrangement joins TRBV24-1 to TRBJ2-3; the D is unclear. The ends were cut back, 7 bases at V and 6 bases at J, with 13 bases in the middle. The CDR3 contains 13 residues. Germline CDR1 KGHDR, CDR2 SFDVKD. CDR3 sequence reads: CATRAFLEDTQYF. The CDR3 DNA is TGTGCCACCAGAGCGTTCCTTGAGGATACGCAGTATTTT.